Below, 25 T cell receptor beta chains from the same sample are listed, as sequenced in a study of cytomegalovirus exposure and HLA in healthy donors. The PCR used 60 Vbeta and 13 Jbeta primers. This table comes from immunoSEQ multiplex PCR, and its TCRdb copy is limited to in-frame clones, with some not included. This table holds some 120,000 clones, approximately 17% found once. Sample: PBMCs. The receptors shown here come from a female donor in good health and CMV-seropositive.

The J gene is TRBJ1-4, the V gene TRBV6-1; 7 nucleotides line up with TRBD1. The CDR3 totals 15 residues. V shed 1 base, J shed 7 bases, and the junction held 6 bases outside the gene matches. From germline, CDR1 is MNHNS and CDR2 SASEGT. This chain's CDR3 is CASSEVGTDGEKLFF. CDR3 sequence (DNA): TGTGCCAGCAGTGAAGTCGGGACAGACGGTGAAAAACTGTTTTTT.

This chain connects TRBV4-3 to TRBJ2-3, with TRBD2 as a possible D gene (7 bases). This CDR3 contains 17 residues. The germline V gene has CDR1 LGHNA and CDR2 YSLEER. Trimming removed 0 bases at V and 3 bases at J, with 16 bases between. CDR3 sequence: CASSQDMGGGETDTQYF. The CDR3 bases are TGCGCCAGCAGCCAAGATATGGGGGGGGGCGAGACAGATACGCAGTATTTT.

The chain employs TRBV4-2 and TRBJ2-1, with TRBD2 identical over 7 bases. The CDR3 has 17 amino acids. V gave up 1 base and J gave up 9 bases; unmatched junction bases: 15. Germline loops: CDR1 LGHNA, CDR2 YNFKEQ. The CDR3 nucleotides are TGTGCCAGCAGCCAAGTTTTCGCCCTAGCGGATTACCGTGAGCAGTTCTTC. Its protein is CASSQVFALADYREQFF.

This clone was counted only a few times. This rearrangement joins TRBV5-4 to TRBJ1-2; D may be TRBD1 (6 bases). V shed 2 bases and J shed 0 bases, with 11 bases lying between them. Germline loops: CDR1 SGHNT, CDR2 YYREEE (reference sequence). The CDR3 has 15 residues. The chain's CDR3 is CASSFRGGSNYGYTF. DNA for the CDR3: TGTGCCAGCAGCTTTAGGGGGGGATCTAACTATGGCTACACCTTC.

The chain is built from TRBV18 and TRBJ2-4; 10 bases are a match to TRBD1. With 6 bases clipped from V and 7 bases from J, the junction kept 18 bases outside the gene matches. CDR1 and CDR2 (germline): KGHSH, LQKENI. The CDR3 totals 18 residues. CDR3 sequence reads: CASSAFQDRGLSSNIQYF. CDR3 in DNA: TGTGCCAGCTCCGCTTTTCAGGACAGGGGGTTAAGTTCGAACATTCAGTACTTC.

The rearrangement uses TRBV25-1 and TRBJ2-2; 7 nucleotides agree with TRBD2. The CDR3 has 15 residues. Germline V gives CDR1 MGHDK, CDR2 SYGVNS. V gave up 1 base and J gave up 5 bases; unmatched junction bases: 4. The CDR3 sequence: CASSEWRETTGELFF. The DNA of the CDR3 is TGTGCCAGCAGTGAATGGCGGGAGACGACCGGGGAGCTGTTTTTT. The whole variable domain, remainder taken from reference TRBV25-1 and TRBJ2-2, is EADIYQTPRYLVIGTGKKITLECSQTMGHDKMYWYQQDPGMELHLIHYSYGVNSTEKGDLSSESTVSRIRTEHFPLTLESARPSHTSQYLCASSEWRETTGELFFGEGSRLTVL.

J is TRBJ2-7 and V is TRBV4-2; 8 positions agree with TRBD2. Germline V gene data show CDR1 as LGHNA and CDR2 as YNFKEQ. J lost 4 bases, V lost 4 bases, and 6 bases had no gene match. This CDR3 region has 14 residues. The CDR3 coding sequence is TGTGCCAGCAGCCCACCGGGGGGGCAATACGAGCAGTACTTC. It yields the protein CASSPPGGQYEQYF.

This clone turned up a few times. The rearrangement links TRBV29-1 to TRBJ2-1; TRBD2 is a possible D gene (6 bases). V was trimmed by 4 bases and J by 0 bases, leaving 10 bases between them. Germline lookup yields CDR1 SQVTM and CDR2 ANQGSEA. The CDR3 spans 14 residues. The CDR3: CSVVILASYNEQFF. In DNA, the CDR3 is TGCAGCGTTGTAATACTAGCCTCCTACAATGAGCAGTTCTTC.

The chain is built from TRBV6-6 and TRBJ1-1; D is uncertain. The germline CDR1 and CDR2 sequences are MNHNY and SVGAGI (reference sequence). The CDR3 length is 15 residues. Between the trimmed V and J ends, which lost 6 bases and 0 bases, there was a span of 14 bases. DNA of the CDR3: TGTGCCAGCAGCCCCTTCCGCAGAATGAACACTGAAGCTTTCTTT. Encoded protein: CASSPFRRMNTEAFF.

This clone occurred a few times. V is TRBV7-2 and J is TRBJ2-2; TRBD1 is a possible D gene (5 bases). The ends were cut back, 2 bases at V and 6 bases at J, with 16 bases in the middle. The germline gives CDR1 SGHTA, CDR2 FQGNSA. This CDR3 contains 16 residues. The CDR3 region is CASSLMPGRDAGELFF. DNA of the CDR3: TGTGCCAGCAGCTTAATGCCAGGGCGCGACGCCGGGGAGCTGTTTTTT.

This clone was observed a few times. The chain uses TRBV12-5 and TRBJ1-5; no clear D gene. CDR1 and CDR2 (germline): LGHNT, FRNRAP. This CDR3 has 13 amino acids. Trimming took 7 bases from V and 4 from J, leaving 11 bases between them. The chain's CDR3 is CASALPGNQPQHF. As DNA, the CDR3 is TGTGCTAGTGCCTTGCCGGGGAATCAGCCCCAGCATTTT.

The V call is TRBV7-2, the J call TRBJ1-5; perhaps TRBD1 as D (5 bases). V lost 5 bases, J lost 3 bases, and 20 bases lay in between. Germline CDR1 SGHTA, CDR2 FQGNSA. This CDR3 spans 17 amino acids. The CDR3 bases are TGTGCCAGCAGCCCAACCGTAGGGGCAGTCTTCAATCAGCCCCAGCATTTT. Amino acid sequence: CASSPTVGAVFNQPQHF.

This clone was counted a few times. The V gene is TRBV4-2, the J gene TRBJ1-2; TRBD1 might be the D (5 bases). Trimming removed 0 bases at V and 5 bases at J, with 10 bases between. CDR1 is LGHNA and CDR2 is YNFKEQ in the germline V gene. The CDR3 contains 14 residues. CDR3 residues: CASSQDLGEYGYTF. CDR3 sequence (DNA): TGTGCCAGCAGCCAAGATTTAGGGGAATATGGCTACACCTTC.

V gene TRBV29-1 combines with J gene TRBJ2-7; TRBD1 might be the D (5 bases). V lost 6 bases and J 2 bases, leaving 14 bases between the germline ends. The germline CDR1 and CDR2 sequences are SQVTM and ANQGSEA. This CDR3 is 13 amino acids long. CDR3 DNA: TGCAGCGTGGCGGACACTGGGGCCTACGAGCAGTACTTC. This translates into CSVADTGAYEQYF.

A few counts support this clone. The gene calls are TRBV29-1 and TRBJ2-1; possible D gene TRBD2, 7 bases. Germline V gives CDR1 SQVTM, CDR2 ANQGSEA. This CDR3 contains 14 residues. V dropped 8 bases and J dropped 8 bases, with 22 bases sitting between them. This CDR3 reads CSSRGGGAIDEQFF. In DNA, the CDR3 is TGCAGCTCAAGGGGGGGAGGGGCCATCGATGAGCAGTTCTTC.

CDR3 nucleotides: TGTGCCAGCAGCTTGCTCCCTGCGTGGACAACAGATACGCAGTATTTT. Protein product: CASSLLPAWTTDTQYF. This rearrangement joins TRBV5-6 to TRBJ2-3; possible D gene TRBD1, 5 bases. The CDR3 runs 16 residues. Trimming shortened V by 1 base and J by 3 bases, and 15 bases separated the two germline ends. Germline CDR1 SGHDT, CDR2 YYEEEE.

CDR3 sequence: CASGGGEETQYF. The CDR3 DNA reads TGTGCCAGCGGTGGGGGCGAAGAGACCCAGTACTTC. This sequence joins TRBV28 and TRBJ2-5, with TRBD1 as a possible D gene (6 bases). Trimming pared 8 bases from V and 3 bases from J, leaving 10 bases between. In germline, CDR1 is MDHEN, CDR2 SYDVKM. This CDR3 is 12 amino acids long.

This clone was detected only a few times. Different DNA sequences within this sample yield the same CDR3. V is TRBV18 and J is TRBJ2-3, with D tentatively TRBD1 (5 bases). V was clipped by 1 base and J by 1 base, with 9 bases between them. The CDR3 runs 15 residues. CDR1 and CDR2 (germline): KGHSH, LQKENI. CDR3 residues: CASSPLQGRTDTQYF. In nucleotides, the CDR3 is TGTGCCAGCTCACCACTCCAGGGCCGCACAGATACGCAGTATTTT.

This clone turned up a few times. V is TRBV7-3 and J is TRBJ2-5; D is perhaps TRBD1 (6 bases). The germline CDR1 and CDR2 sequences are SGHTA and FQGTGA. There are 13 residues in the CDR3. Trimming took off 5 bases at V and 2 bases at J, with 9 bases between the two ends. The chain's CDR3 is CASSPDRQETQYF. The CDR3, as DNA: TGTGCCAGCAGCCCGGACAGACAAGAGACCCAGTACTTC.

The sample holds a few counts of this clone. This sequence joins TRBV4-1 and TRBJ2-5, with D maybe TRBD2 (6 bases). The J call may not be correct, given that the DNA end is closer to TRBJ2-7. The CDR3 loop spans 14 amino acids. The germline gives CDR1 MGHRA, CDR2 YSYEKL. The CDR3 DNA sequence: TGCGCCAGCAGCCAGGGGACTCTGGGCTACGAGCAGTACTTC. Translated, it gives CASSQGTLGYEQYF.

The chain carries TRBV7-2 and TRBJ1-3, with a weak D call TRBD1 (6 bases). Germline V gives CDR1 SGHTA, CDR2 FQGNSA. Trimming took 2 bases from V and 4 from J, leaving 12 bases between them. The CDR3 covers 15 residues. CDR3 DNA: TGTGCCAGCAGCTTAAACAGGGACGCGGGAAACACCATATATTTT. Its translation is CASSLNRDAGNTIYF.

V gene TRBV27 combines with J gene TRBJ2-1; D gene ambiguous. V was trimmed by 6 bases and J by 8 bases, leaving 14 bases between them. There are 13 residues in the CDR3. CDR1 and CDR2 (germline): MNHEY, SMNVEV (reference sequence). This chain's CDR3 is CASSFEARYEQFF. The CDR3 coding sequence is TGTGCCAGCAGCTTCGAAGCGCGGTATGAGCAGTTCTTC.

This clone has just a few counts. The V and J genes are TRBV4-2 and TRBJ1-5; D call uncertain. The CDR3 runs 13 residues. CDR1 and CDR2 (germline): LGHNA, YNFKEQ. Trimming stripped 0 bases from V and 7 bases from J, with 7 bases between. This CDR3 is CASSQERSQPQHF. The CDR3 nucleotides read TGTGCCAGCAGCCAAGAGAGATCACAGCCCCAGCATTTT.

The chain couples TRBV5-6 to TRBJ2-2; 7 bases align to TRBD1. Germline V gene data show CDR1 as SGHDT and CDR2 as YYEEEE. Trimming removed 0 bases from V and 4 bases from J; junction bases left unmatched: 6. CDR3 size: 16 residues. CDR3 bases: TGTGCCAGCAGCTTGGAGGGGGCGCGTGGCACCGGGGAGCTGTTTTTT. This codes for CASSLEGARGTGELFF.

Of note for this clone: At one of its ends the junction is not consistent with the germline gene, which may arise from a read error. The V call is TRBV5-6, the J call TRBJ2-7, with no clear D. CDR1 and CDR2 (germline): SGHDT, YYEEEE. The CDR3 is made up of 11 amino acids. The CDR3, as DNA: TGTGCCAGCAGCTTGAACTACGAGCAGTACTTT. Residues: CASSLNYEQYF. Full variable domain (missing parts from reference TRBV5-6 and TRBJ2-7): DAGVTQSPTHLIKTRGQQVTLRCSPKSGHDTVSWYQQALGQGPQFIFQYYEEEERQRGNFPDRFSGHQFPNYSSELNVNALLLGDSALYLCASSLNYEQYFGPGTRLTVT.